Listed below are T cell receptor beta chains from one sample, sequenced in a study of T cell responses to AZD1222 COVID-19 vaccine. Sequencing was performed with immunoSEQ multiplex PCR; in TCRdb, only in-frame clones are kept and a portion is missing. The data contain about 140,000 clones, approximately 90% of them singletons. Sequenced here: peripheral blood, sampled 28 days after the second AZD1222 dose. Receptors originate from an adult who received the AZD1222 COVID-19 vaccine. The CDR3 runs from the conserved cysteine through the conserved F or W. Each record gives: D gene, V gene, clone size, J gene, CDR3 protein, CDR3 DNA. A D gene is named only where the DNA matches it firmly. Size is omitted from some rows. Given values are once, few, many or a class for expanded clones.

d_call: -
v_call: TRBV4-2
clone_size: -
j_call: TRBJ1-2
cdr3_aa: CASSQERGGDYGYTF
cdr3_nt: TGTGCCAGCAGCCAAGAAAGGGGAGGGGACTATGGCTACACCTTC

d_call: -
v_call: TRBV10-3
clone_size: -
j_call: TRBJ2-3
cdr3_aa: CAISASLDSTDTQYF
cdr3_nt: TGTGCCATCAGTGCTAGCCTCGACAGCACAGATACGCAGTATTTT

d_call: TRBD2
v_call: TRBV4-2
clone_size: -
j_call: TRBJ2-3
cdr3_aa: CASSQEREGPDTQYF
cdr3_nt: TGTGCCAGCAGCCAAGAGCGGGAGGGCCCAGATACGCAGTATTTT

d_call: -
v_call: TRBV4-3
clone_size: -
j_call: TRBJ1-4
cdr3_aa: CASSQDWGTAMFF
cdr3_nt: TGCGCCAGCAGCCAAGACTGGGGGACGGCTATGTTTTTT

d_call: -
v_call: TRBV27
clone_size: -
j_call: TRBJ2-7
cdr3_aa: CASSLGRGVQGEQYF
cdr3_nt: TGTGCCAGCAGTTTAGGTAGGGGGGTTCAAGGCGAGCAGTACTTC

d_call: -
v_call: TRBV27
clone_size: -
j_call: TRBJ1-4
cdr3_aa: CASSFRAPNEKLFF
cdr3_nt: TGTGCCAGCAGTTTCAGGGCTCCCAATGAAAAACTGTTTTTT

d_call: -
v_call: TRBV19
clone_size: -
j_call: TRBJ1-1
cdr3_aa: CASSSWGTEAFF
cdr3_nt: TGTGCCAGTAGCTCCTGGGGCACTGAAGCTTTCTTT

d_call: TRBD1
v_call: TRBV5-4
clone_size: -
j_call: TRBJ1-1
cdr3_aa: CASSLGGTGLMNTEAFF
cdr3_nt: TGTGCCAGCAGCTTGGGTGGGACAGGGTTAATGAACACTGAAGCTTTCTTT

d_call: -
v_call: TRBV5-1
clone_size: -
j_call: TRBJ2-7
cdr3_aa: CASSLVEGWEQYF
cdr3_nt: TGCGCCAGCAGCTTGGTGGAGGGTTGGGAGCAGTACTTC

d_call: -
v_call: TRBV7-9
clone_size: -
j_call: TRBJ2-1
cdr3_aa: CASSLVMPTNEQFF
cdr3_nt: TGTGCCAGCAGCTTAGTTATGCCGACCAATGAGCAGTTCTTC

d_call: -
v_call: TRBV9
clone_size: -
j_call: TRBJ2-7
cdr3_aa: CASSVGLQEAGESYEQYF
cdr3_nt: TGTGCCAGCAGCGTAGGCCTCCAGGAGGCAGGGGAAAGTTACGAGCAGTACTTC

d_call: -
v_call: TRBV6-5
clone_size: -
j_call: TRBJ1-2
cdr3_aa: CASSYGGRVGYTF
cdr3_nt: TGTGCCAGCAGTTACGGGGGGCGCGTTGGCTACACCTTC

d_call: TRBD1
v_call: TRBV7-8
clone_size: -
j_call: TRBJ1-5
cdr3_aa: CASSFPGGQGARGSQPQHF
cdr3_nt: TGTGCCAGCAGCTTCCCAGGGGGACAGGGGGCGCGTGGAAGTCAGCCCCAGCATTTT

d_call: -
v_call: TRBV7-3
clone_size: -
j_call: TRBJ1-1
cdr3_aa: CASSAGQSAAEAFF
cdr3_nt: TGTGCCAGCAGCGCCGGACAGAGTGCCGCTGAAGCTTTCTTT

d_call: -
v_call: TRBV20-1
clone_size: -
j_call: TRBJ2-1
cdr3_aa: CSASKLSSYNEQFF
cdr3_nt: TGCAGTGCTAGTAAACTGAGCTCCTACAATGAGCAGTTCTTC

d_call: TRBD1
v_call: TRBV19
clone_size: -
j_call: TRBJ2-3
cdr3_aa: CASSSTGVYRTDTQYF
cdr3_nt: TGTGCCAGTAGTTCCACAGGGGTCTACCGCACAGATACGCAGTATTTT

d_call: -
v_call: TRBV2
clone_size: -
j_call: TRBJ2-7
cdr3_aa: CASSDYEQYF
cdr3_nt: TGTGCCAGCAGTGATTACGAGCAGTACTTC

d_call: TRBD2
v_call: TRBV20-1
clone_size: -
j_call: TRBJ2-3
cdr3_aa: CSASGGVSTDTQYF
cdr3_nt: TGCAGTGCTAGTGGGGGGGTGAGCACAGATACGCAGTATTTT

d_call: -
v_call: TRBV10-3
clone_size: once
j_call: TRBJ2-7
cdr3_aa: CAISDYYEQYF
cdr3_nt: TGTGCCATCAGTGACTACTACGAGCAGTACTTC

d_call: -
v_call: TRBV12-3/TRBV12-4
clone_size: -
j_call: TRBJ1-5
cdr3_aa: CASNGGGIQPQHF
cdr3_nt: TGTGCCAGCAATGGGGGGGGGATTCAGCCCCAGCATTTT

d_call: TRBD2
v_call: TRBV11-2
clone_size: -
j_call: TRBJ2-7
cdr3_aa: CASSLPGLASLEQYF
cdr3_nt: TGTGCCAGCAGCCTGCCGGGACTAGCGAGCCTTGAGCAGTACTTC

d_call: -
v_call: TRBV6-5
clone_size: few
j_call: TRBJ1-2
cdr3_aa: CASSTFDSLGYGYTF
cdr3_nt: TGTGCCAGCAGTACATTCGACTCGTTAGGGTATGGCTACACCTTC